The 5 T cell receptor beta chains below all came from one sample that was sequenced in a study of control samples from healthy donors and cancer patients. Profiled with immunoSEQ multiplex PCR; TCRdb holds only in-frame clones, not every one. The sample has about 150,000 clones; roughly 93% are singletons. Sequenced material: blood. The receptors stem from a man in his late teens or twenties in good health.

This clone was counted once. The chain has TRBV5-6 and TRBJ1-1, with 11 bases fitting TRBD1. J gave up 6 bases and V 1 base, and 5 bases lay outside the gene matches. In germline, CDR1 is SGHDT, CDR2 YYEEEE. The CDR3 length is 15 residues. Here the CDR3 DNA reads TGTGCCAGCAGCTTGTGGGACAGGGGGACGGCTGAAGCTTTCTTT. Translation gives CASSLWDRGTAEAFF.

The chain combines TRBV6-6 with TRBJ1-1; D might be TRBD1 (5 bases). Germline V gene data show CDR1 as MNHNY and CDR2 as SVGAGI (reference sequence). The CDR3 spans 15 residues. V was pared by 3 bases and J by 7 bases, with 18 bases between. DNA of the CDR3: TGTGCCAGCAGTTATAAGCAGGGAGGGATTAATGAAGCTTTCTTT. Translated, it gives CASSYKQGGINEAFF.

V gene TRBV11-2 combines with J gene TRBJ2-1; D gene uncertain. Germline V gene lookup returns CDR1 SGHAT and CDR2 FQNNGV. The V end was cut by 3 bases, the J end by 5 bases, with 8 bases between. CDR3 size: 13 residues. CDR3 nucleotides: TGTGCCAGCAGCTTCGGCAGCAACAATGAGCAGTTCTTC. This translates into CASSFGSNNEQFF. The full variable domain, with the rest looked up from reference TRBV11-2 and TRBJ2-1, is EAGVAQSPRYKIIEKRQSVAFWCNPISGHATLYWYQQILGQGPKLLIQFQNNGVVDDSQLPKDRFSAERLKGVDSTLKIQPAKLEDSAVYLCASSFGSNNEQFFGPGTRLTVL.

The chain couples TRBV28 to TRBJ1-3; D is ambiguous. V was shortened by 7 bases and J by 1 base, with 14 bases between the two germline ends. This CDR3 has 15 amino acids. CDR1 and CDR2 from the germline V gene are MDHEN and SYDVKM. CDR3 bases: TGTGCCAGCACCTCGTTGGTGATATCTGGAAACACCATATATTTT. Translation: CASTSLVISGNTIYF.

This clone was observed a single time. The V call is TRBV30, the J call TRBJ1-5; D not resolved. The CDR3 consists of 14 residues. CDR1 is GTSNPN and CDR2 is SVGIG in the germline V gene (reference sequence). Between the trimmed V and J ends, which lost 1 base and 3 bases, there was a span of 10 bases. The CDR3 sequence: CAWSGDTANQPQHF. The CDR3 DNA follows: TGTGCCTGGAGTGGCGACACGGCCAATCAGCCCCAGCATTTT.